Sequencing of this T cell receptor beta chain was carried out in a study of T-cell reconstitution after alpha-beta-depleted transplantation in children. Findings and caveats of the study: Some patients owed their high day-60 TCRbeta diversity to surviving recipient T cells and thymic progenitors.

This clonotype was found a few times. What it binds is unknown. Per germline, CDR1 MDHEN and CDR2 SYDVKM. V trimming: 6 bases; J trimming: 4 bases; junction bases outside the gene matches: 7. CDR3 size: 14 residues. Using unique molecular identifiers, the investigators prepared the TCRbeta library. One entry per CDR3 protein, called by TCRdb with MiXCR from the PCR reads. Of about 250,000 distinct CDR3 sequences in the sample, under 30% were seen once. The gene calls are TRBV28 and TRBJ2-7; 9 bases fit TRBD1. The sample in question was PBMCs, mostly from graft donor cells, obtained 360 days after TCRalphabeta/CD19-depleted stem cell transplant. This receptor was obtained from a female patient between 2 and 15 years old who had a stem cell transplant for congenital amegakaryocytic thrombocytopenia, so the T cells may come from the graft donor. DNA of the CDR3: TGTGCCAGCAGGGTTGCGGGACAGGGTTACGAGCAGTACTTC. Its protein is CASRVAGQGYEQYF.